This paragraph reports one T cell receptor beta chain. Its antigen is unknown. No base quality information exists; no much larger clone differs at one position. The data stem from a study of a mutant IDH1 vaccine in newly diagnosed glioma (dated by TCRdb to the early 2020s). Background on the whole study: Vaccination began 4-6 weeks after radiotherapy alone, or alongside temozolomide cycles in the chemotherapy-containing groups. Before enrollment, patients had received standard therapy of radiotherapy alone, temozolomide alone, or radiochemotherapy with temozolomide; most received the combination. Longitudinal TCRB deep sequencing was done for about two dozen treated patients, wherever samples were available for exploratory analyses. Peripheral blood was drawn at six visits: V03 (baseline), V05, V07, V10, V12 and V13. Visit V12 was the week-35 safety follow-up and visit V13 was the week-47 end of study. Of the roughly 30 treated patients, roughly 60% were male and approximately 38% were female, and the mean age was around 40 years.

The research as a whole found: Across multiple MHC alleles, vaccine-induced immune responses were seen in about 93% of patients. Availability determined which PBMC samples were chosen for TCRB deep sequencing. Pseudoprogression appeared unrelated to alterations in the top peripheral T cell clonotypes detected by TCRB sequencing. It was noted by the authors that analyses of patient blood samples could not be reproduced owing to sample limitations.

The CDR3 has 18 amino acids, counting the end cysteine and phenylalanine. Kept here is only the CDR3 DNA, which spans 54 bases and is read in frame from base 1. From V the trimming removes 0 bases and from J it removes 9 bases, while the gene matches leave 15 bases of the junction unaccounted for. CDR1 and CDR2 are read off the germline V gene as MGHRA and YSYEKL. The library relied on the immunoSEQ multiplex PCR assay. The hsTCRB Kit was used according to the manufacturer's protocol to amplify rearranged TCR beta chain sequences. An Illumina MiSeq was used to sequence the TCRB libraries. The original pipeline was this. Demultiplexing, trimming and gene mapping were performed with the kit vendor's proprietary platform. TCRdb took over this immuneACCESS table, retaining in-frame rearrangements with V and J assigned. Such tables are incomplete; in checked studies, under half of the missing clones stem from an unresolved V gene, and the remainder is unexplained. V and J calls and clone size come straight from that table; D and trimming were deduced from the DNA. The sample has approximately 30,000 clones on record, 60% to 80% of them singletons. Approximately 9.4% of the sample lies in the top ten.

The sample's time point label is to be understood as: week 35, safety follow-up. Each vaccine dose was 300 ug of a 20-mer mutant IDH1 peptide in Montanide, given subcutaneously with topical imiquimod. Patients received eight vaccinations in weeks 1, 3, 5, 7, 11, 15, 19 and 23, corresponding to visits V03 through V10. All donors had newly diagnosed IDH1-mutant astrocytomas of WHO grade 3 or 4 that showed loss of nuclear ATRX. The samples were drawn from NOA16, a multicentre, single-arm, open-label phase I trial in Germany that tested a mutant IDH1 peptide vaccine in humans for the first time. Genomic DNA for TCRB sequencing was extracted from EDTA blood using the DNeasy Blood and Tissue Kit.

The sample was PBMCs, taken from a glioma patient whose treatment included an IDH1 peptide vaccine. The chain is made from TRBV4-1 and TRBJ1-5; 9 bases in the junction line up with TRBD1. The receptor was isolated from a woman younger than 45 with glioma. Some clones in this sample may be carry-over from other donors' samples. This receptor has the CDR3 CASSQDQSWTGDFWPQHF. The bases are TGCGCCAGCAGCCAAGATCAATCCTGGACAGGGGATTTTTGGCCCCAGCATTTT.